Shown below are 13 T cell receptor beta chains from a single sample sequenced in a study of T cell changes during pregnancy in multiple sclerosis. Sequencing was performed with immunoSEQ multiplex PCR; in TCRdb, only in-frame clones are kept and a portion is missing. The top ten hold 2% to 3% of the sample, which has roughly 62,000 clones, roughly 87% seen once. The sequencing here drew on peripheral blood, taken in the first trimester of pregnancy. The receptors shown here come from a female donor with multiple sclerosis, enrolled in a pregnancy study.

The chain combines TRBV30 with TRBJ2-3, with D tentatively TRBD2 (6 bases). CDR3 length: 12 amino acids. With 3 bases removed from V and 9 bases from J, the gap between germline ends came to 13 bases. The V gene's germline CDR1 is GTSNPN and CDR2 SVGIG (reference sequence). CDR3 DNA: TGTGCCTGGAGCGCCTCGGGGAGGACGCAGTATTTT. Its translation is CAWSASGRTQYF. Full variable domain (rest looked up from reference TRBV30 and TRBJ2-3): SQTIHQWPATLVQPVGSPLSLECTVEGTSNPNLYWYRQAAGRGLQLLFYSVGIGQISSEVPQNLSASRPQDRQFILSSKKLLLSDSGFYLCAWSASGRTQYFGPGTRLTVL.

The genes are TRBV4-3 and TRBJ2-2; the D gene is possibly TRBD2 (7 bases). The V gene lost 0 bases and the J gene lost 3 bases, with 20 bases spanning the gap. Germline V lookup: CDR1 LGHNA, CDR2 YSLEER. CDR3 length: 19 residues. The CDR3 sequence: CASSQDDLGGVQDTGELFF. DNA of the CDR3: TGCGCCAGCAGCCAAGATGACCTAGGGGGGGTTCAGGACACCGGGGAGCTGTTTTTT.

This clone showed up just a few times. The J gene is TRBJ2-3, the V gene TRBV7-3; 9 bases map to TRBD1. Germline V gene sequence: CDR1 SGHTA, CDR2 FQGTGA. The CDR3 has 15 amino acids. The junction had 9 bases not matched to a gene; V was cut back by 5 bases and J by 6 bases. In DNA form, the CDR3 reads TGTGCCAGCAGCATGGGGACAGGGCTTTGGGATACGCAGTATTTT. This sequence encodes CASSMGTGLWDTQYF.

The V and J genes are TRBV30 and TRBJ1-5, with a weak D call TRBD1 (5 bases). Germline V gene lookup returns CDR1 GTSNPN and CDR2 SVGIG (reference sequence). CDR3 length: 13 amino acids. V was cut by 0 bases and J by 5 bases, with 8 bases left in between. CDR3 coding DNA: TGTGCCTGGAGTGTACAGGCGGATCAGCCCCAGCATTTT. Its translation is CAWSVQADQPQHF.

The chain recombines TRBV7-2 with TRBJ1-2, with 7 nucleotides matching TRBD1. The CDR3 consists of 13 residues. CDR1 is SGHTA, CDR2 FQGNSA, per germline. Unmatched junction bases numbered 2, after V lost 1 base and J lost 6 bases. The CDR3 sequence: CASSLDRGNGYTF. CDR3 sequence (DNA): TGTGCCAGCAGCTTAGACAGGGGCAATGGCTACACCTTC.

V is TRBV6-5 and J is TRBJ1-1; D possibly corresponds to TRBD1 (5 bases). V gave up 2 bases and J gave up 2 bases, with 9 bases separating them. Germline values: CDR1 MNHEY, CDR2 SVGAGI. The CDR3 is made up of 14 amino acids. The CDR3, as DNA: TGTGCCAGCAGTTACACAGGTTCAAACACTGAAGCTTTCTTT. Translated, it gives CASSYTGSNTEAFF.

The chain carries TRBV25-1 and TRBJ2-7, with D tentatively TRBD1 (6 bases). Trimming pared 3 bases from V and 3 bases from J, leaving 15 bases between. The CDR3 length is 15 residues. The V gene's germline CDR1 is MGHDK and CDR2 SYGVNS. The DNA for the CDR3 is TGTGCCAGCAGTGACCTGTCCGGGACACACTACGAGCAGTACTTC. Its protein is CASSDLSGTHYEQYF.

The rearrangement links TRBV7-2 to TRBJ2-7; D is perhaps TRBD2 (7 bases). The V and J ends lost 1 base and 3 bases respectively, with 13 bases between them. CDR1 SGHTA and CDR2 FQGNSA come from the germline V gene. CDR3 size: 15 residues. The CDR3 protein is CASSLVGGPDYEQYF. The DNA of the CDR3 is TGTGCCAGCAGCTTAGTCGGGGGGCCAGACTACGAGCAGTACTTC.

Concerning this clone itself: Other DNA sequences within the sample encode an identical CDR3. The V gene is TRBV7-9, the J gene TRBJ2-5; D is perhaps TRBD1 (6 bases). The germline V gene has CDR1 SEHNR and CDR2 FQNEAQ (reference sequence). The CDR3 contains 14 residues. V lost 1 base and J 2 bases, leaving 8 bases between the germline ends. CDR3 bases: TGTGCCAGCAGCTTAGTGCAGGGGCAAGAGACCCAGTACTTC. It specifies CASSLVQGQETQYF.

The gene calls are TRBV4-3 and TRBJ2-3; TRBD2 matches 8 bases. Per germline, CDR1 LGHNA and CDR2 YSLEER. The CDR3 is made up of 16 amino acids. Trimming at V came to 3 bases and at J to 3 bases, leaving 8 bases not matched to a gene. CDR3 sequence reads: CASSHGTRGGTDTQYF. In DNA form, the CDR3 reads TGCGCCAGCAGCCACGGAACTCGCGGGGGGACAGATACGCAGTATTTT.

The CDR3 loop reads CASSPGTGRRDEQFF. The DNA for the CDR3 is TGTGCCAGCAGCCCCGGGACAGGGCGACGGGATGAGCAGTTCTTC. V usage is TRBV7-8 and J usage is TRBJ2-1; TRBD1 agrees at 9 bases. J lost 8 bases, V lost 5 bases, and 10 bases had no gene match. The germline V gene encodes CDR1 SGHVS and CDR2 FQNEAQ. The CDR3 totals 15 residues.

The V call is TRBV7-9, the J call TRBJ2-5, with a weak D call TRBD2 (6 bases). V was shortened by 6 bases and J by 0 bases, with 14 bases between the two germline ends. Germline V gives CDR1 SEHNR, CDR2 FQNEAQ (reference sequence). The CDR3 loop spans 15 amino acids. CDR3 coding DNA: TGTGCCAGCAGTCCGGTGGCGGGGAACCAAGAGACCCAGTACTTC. It codes for CASSPVAGNQETQYF.

The chain uses TRBV6-5 and TRBJ2-7; the D gene is possibly TRBD1 (6 bases). CDR1 and CDR2 (germline): MNHEY, SVGAGI. This CDR3 contains 14 residues. V was clipped by 3 bases and J by 1 base, with 10 bases between them. The chain's CDR3 is CASSYTGRSYEQYF. For the CDR3, the DNA is TGTGCCAGCAGTTATACAGGGCGTTCCTACGAGCAGTACTTC.